This T cell receptor beta chain was recorded in a study of T cell responses to AZD1222 COVID-19 vaccine. Study-wide points: Vaccine-associated CD4 TCRs spanned spike, dominant at 160-218 and 743-854. Clonal diversity may have been underestimated, and the donors were mostly white British, with more females than males. Only 5 or 6 individuals given AZD1222 were seropositive at baseline. Spike-specific TCR breadth and depth both grew after two AZD1222 doses.

Here immunoSEQ multiplex PCR was the method, and the copy in TCRdb shows in-frame clones only, minus some. The repertoire holds more than 95,000 clones, with more than 85% as singletons. This clone was counted once. The antigen remains undetermined. The CDR3 extends over 18 amino acids. V lost 4 bases and J lost 0, with 19 bases in between. CDR1 is SNHLY and CDR2 is FYNNEI in the germline V gene. Sequenced material: peripheral blood, taken on day 0 of MenACWY control vaccination. V usage is TRBV2 and J usage is TRBJ1-5, with D uncertain. This sequence was found in an adult in good health. The CDR3 loop is CASSVVFSGANSNQPQHF. The CDR3 DNA follows: TGTGCCAGCAGTGTGGTATTCTCAGGCGCGAATAGCAATCAGCCCCAGCATTTT. The full variable domain, rest sourced from reference TRBV2 and TRBJ1-5, is EPEVTQTPSHQVTQMGQEVILRCVPISNHLYFYWYRQILGQKVEFLVSFYNNEISEKSEIFDDQFSVERPDGSNFTLKIRSTKLEDSAMYFCASSVVFSGANSNQPQHFGDGTRLSIL.